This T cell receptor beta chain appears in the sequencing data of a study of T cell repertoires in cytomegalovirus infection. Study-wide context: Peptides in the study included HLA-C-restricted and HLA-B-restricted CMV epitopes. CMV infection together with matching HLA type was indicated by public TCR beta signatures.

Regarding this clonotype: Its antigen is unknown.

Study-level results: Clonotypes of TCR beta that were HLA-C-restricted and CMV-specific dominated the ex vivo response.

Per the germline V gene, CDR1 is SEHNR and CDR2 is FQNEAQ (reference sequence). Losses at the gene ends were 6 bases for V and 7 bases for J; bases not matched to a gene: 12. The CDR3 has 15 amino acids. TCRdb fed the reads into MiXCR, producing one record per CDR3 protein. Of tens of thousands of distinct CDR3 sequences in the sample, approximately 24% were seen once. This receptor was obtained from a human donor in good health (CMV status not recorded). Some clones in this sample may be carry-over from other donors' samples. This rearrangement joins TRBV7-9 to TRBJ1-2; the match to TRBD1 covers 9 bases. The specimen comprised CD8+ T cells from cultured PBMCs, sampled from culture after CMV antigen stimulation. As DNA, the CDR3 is TGTGCCAGCAGTGGGGGGACAGGGTATTTCTCTGGCTACACCTTC. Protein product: CASSGGTGYFSGYTF.